The 16 T cell receptor beta chains below come from one sample, sequenced in a study of glioma-infiltrating T cells. The iRepertoire nested amplicon-rescue multiplex PCR amplified TCR alpha and beta CDR3s from RNA. TCRdb passed the multiplex PCR reads through MiXCR, listing each CDR3 protein once. This table has about 130,000 distinct CDR3 sequences, around 23% appearing once. The sequenced sample was glioma tissue, nonneoplastic brain tissue, or PBMCs (not recorded which). The receptors shown here come from a human donor with low-grade glioma or glioblastoma, undergoing nonglioma brain surgery, or in good health (not recorded which).

This clonotype was detected only a few times. This chain uses TRBV10-3 with TRBJ1-1; 7 nucleotides match TRBD1. Per the germline V gene, CDR1 is ENHRY and CDR2 is SYGVKD. The CDR3 has 13 amino acids. Trimming removed 6 bases from V and 3 bases from J; junction bases left unmatched: 4. The CDR3 is CAIRGTADTEAFF. For the CDR3, the DNA is TGTGCCATCAGAGGGACAGCGGACACTGAAGCTTTCTTT.

This clonotype was counted only a few times. The rearrangement uses TRBV25-1 and TRBJ1-2, with TRBD1 matching 12 bases. V was clipped by 1 base and J by 7 bases; unmatched bases: 7. CDR1 MGHDK and CDR2 SYGVNS come from the germline V gene. The CDR3 contains 16 residues. In nucleotides, the CDR3 is TGTGCCAGCAGTGAATGGGGGACAGGGGGCGCGTTTGGCTACACCTTC. This gives the protein CASSEWGTGGAFGYTF.

This sequence joins TRBV7-8 and TRBJ2-1; 13 bases align to TRBD2. The CDR3 extends over 16 amino acids. The V gene end was trimmed by 4 bases and the J gene end by 5 bases; junction bases not matched to a gene: 5. Germline V gene sequence: CDR1 SGHVS, CDR2 FQNEAQ. The DNA of the CDR3 is TGTGCCAGCAGCTCGACTAGCGGGGGGACCCACAATGAGCAGTTCTTC. Translation: CASSSTSGGTHNEQFF.

The sample holds many counts of this clonotype. CDR3 in DNA: TGCAGTGCCCAGACTAGCGGGGGGCCAACAGATACGCAGTATTTT. Translated, it gives CSAQTSGGPTDTQYF. This sequence joins TRBV20-1 and TRBJ2-3; 13 positions agree with TRBD2. The CDR3 is 15 residues long. Germline values: CDR1 DFQATT, CDR2 SNEGSKA (reference sequence). V shed 6 bases and J 3 bases; nucleotides not matched to a gene: 6.

As to this clonotype: A much larger clone lies one base from this, so it may be a read error. This rearrangement joins TRBV20-1 to TRBJ2-1, with D possibly matching TRBD1 (5 bases). Germline values: CDR1 DFQATT, CDR2 SNEGSKA (reference sequence). This CDR3 region has 10 residues. The CDR3 loop is CSAYRNERFF. CDR3 DNA sequence: TGCAGTGCCTACAGGAATGAGCGGTTCTTC.

The sample holds many counts of this clonotype. J is TRBJ2-7 and V is TRBV6-1; possible D gene TRBD2, 6 bases. This CDR3 comprises 12 residues. V gave up 5 bases and J gave up 4 bases, with 9 bases separating them. CDR1 is MNHNS, CDR2 SASEGT, per germline. The CDR3 is CASSQGTYEQYV. CDR3 nucleotide sequence: TGTGCCAGCAGTCAAGGGACTTACGAGCAGTACGTC.

This clonotype has ten or more counts. The chain couples TRBV6-6 to TRBJ1-1, with a weak D call TRBD1 (5 bases). Germline CDR1 is MNHNY and CDR2 is SVGAGI (reference sequence). The CDR3 runs to 15 residues. Between the trimmed V and J ends, which lost 0 bases and 1 base, there was a span of 9 bases. The CDR3 coding sequence is TGTGCCAGCAGTTACTCTTGGCAGGGGAACACTGAAGCTTTCTTT. Its protein is CASSYSWQGNTEAFF.

This clonotype was detected many times. The chain combines TRBV15 with TRBJ2-3; 7 bases agree with TRBD2. CDR3 size: 15 residues. CDR1 is LNHNV and CDR2 is YYDKDF in the germline V gene (reference sequence). J gave up 5 bases and V 0 bases, and 5 bases lay outside the gene matches. The CDR3 region is CATSRDLSGGDTQYF. The CDR3, as DNA: TGTGCCACCAGCAGAGATTTGTCGGGGGGAGATACGCAGTATTTT.

The chain combines TRBV7-9 with TRBJ1-5; no definite D call. Per the germline V gene, CDR1 is SEHNR and CDR2 is FQNEAQ (reference sequence). The CDR3 spans 12 residues. Written as DNA, the CDR3 is TGTGTTAGCAGCTTAGCGGGCAGGCCCCAGCATTTT. Translating it yields CVSSLAGRPQHF.

This clonotype has more than one count but fewer than ten. The V and J genes are TRBV19 and TRBJ1-5; D remains ambiguous. Germline CDR1 and CDR2: LNHDA and SQIVND (reference sequence). The CDR3 sequence is 13 residues long. V lost 5 bases and J lost 3, with 8 bases in between. Written as DNA, the CDR3 is TGTGCCAGTAGTTTAGCCAACAATCAGCCCCAGCATTTT. Its translation is CASSLANNQPQHF.

The table lists this clonotype with a few counts. This chain connects TRBV28 to TRBJ1-1, with D tentatively TRBD1 (6 bases). Germline V gene lookup returns CDR1 MDHEN and CDR2 SYDVKM. V lost 1 base and J 0 bases, leaving 18 bases between the germline ends. The CDR3 covers 18 residues. This chain's CDR3 is CASSLSYHQGPLNTEAFF. The CDR3 DNA sequence: TGTGCCAGCAGTTTATCATACCACCAGGGGCCGCTGAACACTGAAGCTTTCTTT.

In its sample, this clonotype was seen a few times. The chain uses TRBV20-1 and TRBJ1-2, with 7 bases identical to TRBD1. The CDR3 is 15 residues long. Germline-derived CDR1 and CDR2 are DFQATT and SNEGSKA (reference sequence). Trimming cost V 0 bases and J 7 bases; bases outside gene matches: 11. The CDR3 nucleotides are TGCAGTGCTAGAGACCTTACAGGGGAAGGGTCTGGCTACACCTTC. Protein sequence: CSARDLTGEGSGYTF.

This clonotype appeared a few times. The chain is built from TRBV5-5 and TRBJ2-2; no reliable D call. From germline, CDR1 is SGHKS and CDR2 YYEKEE (reference sequence). V dropped 7 bases and J dropped 1 base, with 14 bases sitting between them. This CDR3 is 15 amino acids long. CDR3 loop: CASRHGRVNTGELFF. The CDR3 DNA sequence: TGTGCCAGCCGACACGGACGGGTGAACACCGGGGAGCTGTTTTTT.

Comments on this clonotype: This clone may be a read error of a much larger clone one base away. The V gene is TRBV19, the J gene TRBJ2-3, with 15 bases identical to TRBD2. After removal of 7 bases from V and 13 bases from J, the junction contained 9 bases not matched to a gene. CDR1 and CDR2 from the germline V gene are LNHDA and SQIVND (reference sequence). The CDR3 runs to 14 residues. DNA of the CDR3: TGTGCCAGTACCCCGGGACTAGCGGGGGGCCCTGAGTATTTT. Amino acids: CASTPGLAGGPEYF.

V is TRBV2 and J is TRBJ1-3; 8 bases fit TRBD1. There are 15 residues in the CDR3. The J segment lost 5 bases and the V segment lost 3 bases, leaving 6 bases of the junction unmatched. Per germline, CDR1 SNHLY and CDR2 FYNNEI. CDR3 amino acids: CASSDPTGGRNTIYF. The CDR3 coding sequence is TGTGCCAGCAGTGACCCCACAGGGGGAAGAAACACCATATATTTT.

The V call is TRBV18, the J call TRBJ2-1; TRBD1 is a possible D gene (6 bases). V dropped 5 bases and J dropped 6 bases, with 20 bases sitting between them. Germline values: CDR1 KGHSH, CDR2 LQKENI. The length of the CDR3 is 16 residues. The CDR3 bases are TGTGCCAGCTCAATCTCGGGACAACTCCTCGGCAATGAGCAGTTCTTC. Encoded protein: CASSISGQLLGNEQFF. The full variable domain, its missing parts supplied by reference TRBV18 and TRBJ2-1, is NAGVMQNPRHLVRRRGQEARLRCSPMKGHSHVYWYRQLPEEGLKFMVYLQKENIIDESGMPKERFSAEFPKEGPSILRIQQVVRGDSAAYFCASSISGQLLGNEQFFGPGTRLTVL.